This TCR beta chain was identified during a study of T cells after posttransplantation cyclophosphamide. Study observations and caveats: TRB overlap between skin or GI tissue T cells and blood was limited.

Treatment was busulfan-fludarabine conditioning, a marrow graft, and cyclophosphamide on days +3 and +4. Germline values: CDR1 MNHEY, CDR2 SMNVEV (reference sequence). The CDR3 is made up of 14 amino acids. The V end lost 0 bases, the J end lost 5 bases, and 10 bases lay between the germline ends. TCRdb's copy holds only in-frame clones and misses some; the assay was immunoSEQ multiplex PCR. The sample was found to contain fewer than 12,000 clones, and every one recurs. This clone was observed at least ten times. Its antigen is undetermined. This clonotype originated in a female patient between 35 and 55 years old who received an allogeneic stem cell transplant from a related donor, was CMV-positive, and had no GVHD. Part of the T cells may come from the graft donor. This specimen consisted of PBMCs, obtained after allogeneic stem cell transplant with posttransplant cyclophosphamide. The V call is TRBV27, the J call TRBJ1-1, with D tentatively TRBD1 (5 bases). CDR3 protein: CASSLSAGWTEAFF. The CDR3 DNA reads TGTGCCAGCAGTTTATCGGCAGGGTGGACTGAAGCTTTCTTT.